Reported below is one T cell receptor beta chain. Trimming at V came to 4 bases and at J to 0 bases, leaving 2 bases not matched to a gene. This CDR3 contains 15 residues. Germline lookup yields CDR1 KGHDR and CDR2 SFDVKD. This sample stems from a study of blood T cell repertoires in COVID-19. About the study: The cDNA or gDNA used as material had been derived from T cells, B-cell-depleted T cells, or PBMCs.

Source study methods: Using reference gene primer amplification, nucleated cell counts were estimated. This table comes from immunoSEQ multiplex PCR, and its TCRdb copy is limited to in-frame clones, with some not included. V and J calls and clone size are given by that table; D and trimming were obtained from the DNA. This table has 150,000 to 200,000 clones, around 90% appearing once. This chain connects TRBV24-1 to TRBJ2-3; TRBD2 matches at 8 bases. The receptor was derived from a man aged 55 to 70 with acute or convalescent COVID-19. Sequencing input: peripheral blood. The CDR3 loop reads CATSEGLASTDTQYF. For the CDR3, the DNA is TGTGCCACCAGTGAAGGACTAGCTAGCACAGATACGCAGTATTTT.